This T cell receptor beta chain was sequenced in a study of identical twins. This clonotype showed up many times. The antigen is undetermined. General observations from the study: Out-of-frame alpha sequences shared between twins exhibited an excess of low generation probability. Analyses of zero insertions could, in part, be confounded by invariant MAIT and iNKT cells.

Germline values: CDR1 ENHRY, CDR2 SYGVKD. V was trimmed by 2 bases and J by 10 bases, leaving 19 bases between them. The CDR3 is 15 residues long. Carrying unique molecular identifiers, the cDNA also gained a universal primer site through template switching. TCRdb passed the 5' RACE reads through MiXCR, listing each CDR3 protein once. The repertoire holds hundreds of thousands of distinct CDR3 sequences, with less than 10% as singletons. These data also featured in a second study, about yellow fever vaccine responses in identical twins.

The chain joins TRBV10-3 to TRBJ2-3; tentatively, D is TRBD2 (5 bases). Sequenced sample: PBMCs. This TCR was sampled from a woman between 18 and 30 years old in good health. CDR3 residues: CAISESSAYGVAQYF. The DNA for the CDR3 is TGTGCCATCAGTGAGAGTAGCGCCTACGGGGTAGCGCAGTATTTT.